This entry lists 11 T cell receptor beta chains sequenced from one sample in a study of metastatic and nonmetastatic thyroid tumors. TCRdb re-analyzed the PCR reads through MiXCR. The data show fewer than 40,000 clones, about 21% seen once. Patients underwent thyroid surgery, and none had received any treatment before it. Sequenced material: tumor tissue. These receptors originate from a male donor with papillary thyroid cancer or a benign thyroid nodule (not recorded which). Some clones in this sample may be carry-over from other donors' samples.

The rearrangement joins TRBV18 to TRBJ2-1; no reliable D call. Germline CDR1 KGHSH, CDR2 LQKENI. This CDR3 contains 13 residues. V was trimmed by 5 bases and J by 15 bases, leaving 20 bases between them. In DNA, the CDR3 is TGTGCCAGCTCAGGCGGACGGAACAATGAGTGGTTCTTC. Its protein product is CASSGGRNNEWFF.

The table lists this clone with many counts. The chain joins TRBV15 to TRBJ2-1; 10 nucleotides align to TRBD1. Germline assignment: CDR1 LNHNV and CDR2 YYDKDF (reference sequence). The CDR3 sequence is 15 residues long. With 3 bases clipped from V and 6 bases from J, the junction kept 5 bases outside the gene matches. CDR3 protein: CATSSGTGASNEQFF. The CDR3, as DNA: TGTGCCACCAGCAGTGGGACAGGGGCGAGCAATGAGCAGTTCTTC.

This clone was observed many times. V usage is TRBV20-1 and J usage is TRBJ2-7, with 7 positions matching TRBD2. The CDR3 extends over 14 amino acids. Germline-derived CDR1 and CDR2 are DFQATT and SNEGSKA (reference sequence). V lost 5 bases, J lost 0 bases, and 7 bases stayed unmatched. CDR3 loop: CSASGTTDSYEQYF. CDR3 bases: TGCAGTGCTTCCGGGACTACCGACTCCTACGAGCAGTACTTC.

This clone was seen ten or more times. The CDR3 is CASVKMGGRNQPQHF. Here the CDR3 DNA reads TGTGCCAGTGTTAAGATGGGGGGTAGGAATCAGCCCCAGCATTTT. The chain links TRBV28 to TRBJ1-5, with a weak D call TRBD1 (5 bases). V was clipped by 9 bases and J by 4 bases, with 19 bases between them. Germline loops: CDR1 MDHEN, CDR2 SYDVKM. The CDR3 covers 15 residues.

The CDR3: CASSPQNTGELFF. Written as DNA, the CDR3 is TGTGCCAGCAGCCCACAGAACACCGGGGAGCTGTTTTTT. J is TRBJ2-2 and V is TRBV5-3; D gene unclear. TRBV5-3 is flagged as an ORF with uncertain function. V lost 8 bases, J lost 1 base, and 9 bases lay in between. The CDR3 sequence is 13 residues long.

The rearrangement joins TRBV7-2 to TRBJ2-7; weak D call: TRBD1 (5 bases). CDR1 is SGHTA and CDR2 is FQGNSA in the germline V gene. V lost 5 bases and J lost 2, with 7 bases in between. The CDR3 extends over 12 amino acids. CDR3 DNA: TGTGCCAGCAGCCTGGACACCTACGAGCAGTACTTC. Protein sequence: CASSLDTYEQYF. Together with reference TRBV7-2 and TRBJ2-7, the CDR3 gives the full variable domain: GAGVSQSPSNKVTEKGKDVELRCDPISGHTALYWYRQSLGQGLEFLIYFQGNSAPDKSGLPSDRFSAERTGGSVSTLTIQRTQQEDSAVYLCASSLDTYEQYFGPGTRLTVT.

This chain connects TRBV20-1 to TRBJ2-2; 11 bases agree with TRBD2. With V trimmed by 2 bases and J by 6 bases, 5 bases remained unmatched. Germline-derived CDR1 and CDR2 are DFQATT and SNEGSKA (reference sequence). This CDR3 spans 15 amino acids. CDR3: CSARNTSGRAGELFF. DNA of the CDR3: TGCAGTGCTAGAAACACTAGCGGGAGAGCCGGGGAGCTGTTTTTT.

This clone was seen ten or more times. The CDR3 loop reads CASSDRSSNYGYTF. CDR3 in DNA: TGTGCCAGCAGCGACAGGTCGTCTAACTATGGCTACACCTTC. The V gene is TRBV28, the J gene TRBJ1-2; the D gene is possibly TRBD1 (6 bases). The CDR3 is 14 amino acids. Trimming removed 6 bases from V and 0 bases from J, with 11 bases in between. Per the germline V gene, CDR1 is MDHEN and CDR2 is SYDVKM.

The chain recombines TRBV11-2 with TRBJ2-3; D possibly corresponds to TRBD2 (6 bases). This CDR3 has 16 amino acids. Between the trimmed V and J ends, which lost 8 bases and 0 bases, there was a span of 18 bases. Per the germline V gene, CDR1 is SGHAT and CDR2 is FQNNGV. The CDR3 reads CASGGGVVRSTDTQYF. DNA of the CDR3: TGTGCCAGCGGCGGCGGGGTTGTACGTAGCACAGATACGCAGTATTTT. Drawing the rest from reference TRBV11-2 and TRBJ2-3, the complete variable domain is EAGVAQSPRYKIIEKRQSVAFWCNPISGHATLYWYQQILGQGPKLLIQFQNNGVVDDSQLPKDRFSAERLKGVDSTLKIQPAKLEDSAVYLCASGGGVVRSTDTQYFGPGTRLTVL.

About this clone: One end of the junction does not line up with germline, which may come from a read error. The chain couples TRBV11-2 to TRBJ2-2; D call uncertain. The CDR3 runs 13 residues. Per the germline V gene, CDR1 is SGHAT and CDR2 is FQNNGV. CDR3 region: CASIFQSTVELFF. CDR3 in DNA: TGTGCCAGCATCTTTCAGTCGACCGTGGAGCTGTTTTTT.

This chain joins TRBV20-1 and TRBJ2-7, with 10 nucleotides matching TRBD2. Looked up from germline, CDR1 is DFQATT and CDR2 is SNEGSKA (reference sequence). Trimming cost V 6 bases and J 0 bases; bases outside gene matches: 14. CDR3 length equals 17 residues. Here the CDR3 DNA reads TGCAGTGCCACGAACCTAGCGGGAGATCTCTCCTCCTACGAGCAGTACTTC. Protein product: CSATNLAGDLSSYEQYF.